These 13 T cell receptor beta chains share one sample of origin, sequenced in a study of cytomegalovirus exposure and HLA in healthy donors. Data came from immunoSEQ multiplex PCR; TCRdb stores just in-frame clones and leaves some out. There are some 110,000 clones in the sample; approximately 94% occur only once, and roughly 1.3% lies in the top ten. The material sequenced was PBMCs. The source of these receptors is a woman between 18 and 30 years old in good health and CMV-seronegative.

The V call is TRBV30, the J call TRBJ1-6; TRBD1 matches at 7 bases. Germline assignment: CDR1 GTSNPN and CDR2 SVGIG (reference sequence). The length of the CDR3 is 14 residues. V shed 3 bases and J 5 bases; nucleotides not matched to a gene: 4. The CDR3 spells CAWRIGTDNSPLHF. CDR3 DNA: TGTGCCTGGAGGATTGGGACAGATAATTCACCCCTCCACTTT.

The chain links TRBV6-5 to TRBJ2-3; D is undetermined. The ends were cut back, 4 bases at V and 6 bases at J, with 8 bases in the middle. Germline-derived CDR1 and CDR2 are MNHEY and SVGAGI. This CDR3 contains 12 residues. The DNA of the CDR3 is TGTGCCAGCAGTTCGGGTTTGGATACGCAGTATTTT. This codes for CASSSGLDTQYF.

The V and J genes are TRBV9 and TRBJ2-7; 8 bases line up with TRBD1. V trimming: 1 base; J trimming: 8 bases; junction bases outside the gene matches: 5. Germline assignment: CDR1 SGDLS and CDR2 YYNGEE. The CDR3 is 13 amino acids. DNA for the CDR3: TGTGCCAGCAGCGTAATTACAGGGGGGCAGCAGTACTTC. Translation gives CASSVITGGQQYF.

The chain couples TRBV28 to TRBJ1-2; no firm D call. Germline CDR1 and CDR2: MDHEN and SYDVKM. The CDR3 has 13 residues. V lost 6 bases and J lost 6, with 14 bases in between. The CDR3 here is CASSSKRRNGYTF. In DNA, the CDR3 is TGTGCCAGCAGCTCGAAGCGGAGGAATGGCTACACCTTC.

The chain employs TRBV28 and TRBJ1-2, with unresolved D. The V end was cut by 4 bases, the J end by 2 bases, with 11 bases between. Germline CDR1 MDHEN, CDR2 SYDVKM. The CDR3 sequence is 14 residues long. The CDR3 DNA sequence: TGTGCCAGCAGTTACCTTACGGGGAACTATGGCTACACCTTC. The encoded protein is CASSYLTGNYGYTF.

The gene calls are TRBV6-5 and TRBJ2-2, with 12 bases lining up with TRBD1. The V segment lost 8 bases and the J segment 8 bases; nucleotides outside the gene matches: 9. The length of the CDR3 is 15 residues. CDR1 is MNHEY and CDR2 is SVGAGI in the germline V gene. CDR3 nucleotide sequence: TGTGCCAGCGGGGGACAGGGGGCAACGGCTGGGGAGCTGTTTTTT. It yields the protein CASGGQGATAGELFF.

The chain carries TRBV7-2 and TRBJ2-3; 8 bases are a match to TRBD2. The CDR3 length is 17 residues. V shed 1 base, J shed 8 bases, and the junction held 14 bases outside the gene matches. Germline CDR1 and CDR2: SGHTA and FQGNSA. CDR3 loop: CASSLGNSGVEIGTQYF. DNA of the CDR3: TGTGCCAGCAGCTTAGGAAATAGCGGGGTTGAAATAGGTACGCAGTATTTT.

The rearrangement joins TRBV6-5 to TRBJ1-1; 7 bases agree with TRBD1. V lost 5 bases to trimming and J lost 0 bases; unmatched junction nucleotides: 3. This CDR3 region has 14 residues. The V gene's germline CDR1 is MNHEY and CDR2 SVGAGI. The CDR3 nucleotides read TGTGCCAGCAGTAGAGACAGGGTGAACACTGAAGCTTTCTTT. Protein sequence: CASSRDRVNTEAFF.

This clone was detected only a few times. The chain combines TRBV2 with TRBJ1-2; 7 positions match TRBD1. Per the germline V gene, CDR1 is SNHLY and CDR2 is FYNNEI. This CDR3 has 13 residues. Trimming took 4 bases from V and 6 from J; bases not matched to a gene: 5. CDR3 protein: CASSVQGWDGYTF. DNA for the CDR3: TGTGCCAGCAGTGTACAGGGGTGGGATGGCTACACCTTC.

The rearrangement links TRBV9 to TRBJ2-1, with 8 bases aligning to TRBD1. CDR1 SGDLS and CDR2 YYNGEE come from the germline V gene. J gave up 9 bases and V 4 bases, and 12 bases lay outside the gene matches. This CDR3 comprises 15 residues. CDR3 amino acids: CASSRLGPGGGEQFF. In DNA, the CDR3 is TGTGCCAGCAGCAGACTAGGGCCAGGGGGCGGTGAGCAGTTCTTC.

This clone was seen once. This chain uses TRBV11-2 with TRBJ2-2, with D perhaps matching TRBD2 (6 bases). CDR1 is SGHAT, CDR2 FQNNGV, per germline. CDR3 size: 16 residues. The V gene lost 5 bases and the J gene lost 3 bases, with 16 bases spanning the gap. The CDR3 here is CASSVHGGVHTGELFF. CDR3 in DNA: TGTGCCAGCAGCGTACACGGAGGGGTGCACACCGGGGAGCTGTTTTTT.

V usage is TRBV27 and J usage is TRBJ2-1, with D unclear. Trimming pared 5 bases from V and 8 bases from J, leaving 16 bases between. The germline V gene encodes CDR1 MNHEY and CDR2 SMNVEV (reference sequence). This CDR3 has 14 residues. This chain's CDR3 is CASSPLIRTDEQFF. The CDR3 region has the DNA TGTGCCAGCAGTCCGCTAATAAGAACAGATGAGCAGTTCTTC.

J is TRBJ1-2 and V is TRBV30; D gene unclear. The CDR3 is 14 residues long. V lost 2 bases to trimming and J lost 0 bases, with 10 bases between them. Germline CDR1 is GTSNPN and CDR2 is SVGIG (reference sequence). The CDR3 sequence is CAWSLGGANYGYTF. CDR3 nucleotides: TGTGCCTGGAGTCTTGGCGGAGCTAACTATGGCTACACCTTC.